The 27 T cell receptor beta chains below were found in one sample sequenced in a study of T cell repertoires in cytomegalovirus infection. These receptors' targets are unknown. TCRdb redid the calling of the reads with MiXCR, one entry per CDR3 protein. The profile shows some 920,000 distinct CDR3 sequences, roughly a third of them singletons. Material: cultured CD8+ T cells from PBMCs, obtained from culture after CMV antigen stimulation. These receptors were obtained from a human donor in good health (CMV status not recorded). Some clones in this sample may be carry-over from other donors' samples.

This clonotype has just a few counts. The genes are TRBV7-6 and TRBJ2-7; D may be TRBD2 (6 bases). The CDR3 has 14 residues. Germline loops: CDR1 SGHVS, CDR2 FNYEAQ. V lost 5 bases to trimming and J lost 5 bases, with 16 bases between them. The CDR3: CASSAVGGRNEQYF. CDR3 bases: TGTGCCAGCAGCGCCGTGGGGGGTCGGAACGAGCAGTACTTC.

The CDR3 DNA is TGTGCCAGCAGCTTCGCCAGTTATGGCTACACCTTC. Encoded protein: CASSFASYGYTF. The chain recombines TRBV5-6 with TRBJ1-2, with D unresolved. The CDR3 has 12 residues. Trimming stripped 2 bases from V and 5 bases from J, with 7 bases between. The germline gives CDR1 SGHDT, CDR2 YYEEEE.

This clonotype was seen a handful of times. The chain links TRBV12-3 or TRBV12-4 to TRBJ1-6; no definite D call. Trimming removed 6 bases at V and 10 bases at J, with 16 bases between. The CDR3 has 14 residues. The chain's CDR3 is CASSSVGSESPLHF. The CDR3 region has the DNA TGTGCCAGCAGCTCGGTAGGGTCGGAATCACCCCTCCACTTT.

This clonotype came up many times. This rearrangement joins TRBV7-2 to TRBJ2-1, with 9 bases fitting TRBD2. The ends lost 1 base at V and 5 bases at J; junction bases unmatched: 0. CDR1 SGHTA and CDR2 FQGNSA come from the germline V gene. The CDR3 extends over 14 amino acids. This chain's CDR3 is CASSLVAGDNEQFF. For the CDR3, the DNA is TGTGCCAGCAGCTTAGTAGCGGGGGACAATGAGCAGTTCTTC.

The chain employs TRBV4-1 and TRBJ1-3, with a tentative D call TRBD1 (5 bases). The V gene lost 1 base and the J gene lost 0 bases, with 16 bases spanning the gap. The CDR3 is 18 amino acids. Germline CDR1 MGHRA, CDR2 YSYEKL. CDR3 residues: CASSQVQGFSSSGNTIYF. The CDR3 nucleotides read TGCGCCAGCAGCCAAGTCCAGGGTTTCTCTTCCTCTGGAAACACCATATATTTT.

This chain links TRBV27 with TRBJ2-7; TRBD2 agrees at 7 bases. The germline V gene encodes CDR1 MNHEY and CDR2 SMNVEV (reference sequence). V lost 0 bases, J lost 2 bases, and 7 bases stayed unmatched. This CDR3 has 16 amino acids. CDR3 sequence: CASSLSIWGLPYEQYF. CDR3 sequence (DNA): TGTGCCAGCAGTTTATCGATTTGGGGACTACCCTACGAGCAGTACTTC.

This clonotype was seen a handful of times. The chain links TRBV4-1 to TRBJ2-3; 11 nucleotides align to TRBD2. Per the germline V gene, CDR1 is MGHRA and CDR2 is YSYEKL. CDR3 length: 18 residues. Germline trimming cut 4 bases from V and 0 bases from J; bases unmatched to any gene: 9. The CDR3: CASSPTLAGGSSTDTQYF. Written as DNA, the CDR3 is TGCGCCAGCAGCCCAACGCTAGCGGGGGGCTCTAGCACAGATACGCAGTATTTT.

The rearrangement links TRBV27 to TRBJ1-4, with D possibly TRBD1 on 5 matching bases. CDR3 length: 14 residues. Germline CDR1 reads MNHEY; CDR2 reads SMNVEV (reference sequence). Trimming cost V 5 bases and J 7 bases, with 14 bases left between them. CDR3 sequence (DNA): TGTGCCAGCAGTCGCCCTGGGGCGCGTGAAAAACTGTTTTTT. Its translation: CASSRPGAREKLFF.

This clonotype has ten or more counts. J is TRBJ2-7 and V is TRBV7-8, with 10 bases lining up with TRBD2. V shed 2 bases, J shed 5 bases, and the junction held 6 bases outside the gene matches. Germline CDR1 is SGHVS and CDR2 is FQNEAQ. This CDR3 contains 15 residues. The CDR3 nucleotides are TGTGCCAGCAGCTTAATGGGACTAGCGCCCAACGAGCAGTACGTC. This codes for CASSLMGLAPNEQYV.

In its sample, this clonotype was seen a few times. The chain links TRBV20-1 to TRBJ2-1, with 13 bases matching TRBD2. CDR1 DFQATT and CDR2 SNEGSKA come from the germline V gene (reference sequence). The junction had 10 bases not matched to a gene; V was cut back by 4 bases and J by 1 base. The length of the CDR3 is 18 residues. The CDR3 loop is CSAKGATSGGHSYNEQFF. The CDR3 bases are TGCAGTGCTAAAGGCGCGACTAGCGGGGGGCATTCCTACAATGAGCAGTTCTTC.

V gene TRBV11-2 combines with J gene TRBJ2-7; TRBD1 matches 9 bases. V lost 5 bases to trimming and J lost 2 bases; unmatched junction nucleotides: 7. Germline V CDR1 and CDR2: SGHAT, FQNNGV. This CDR3 spans 15 amino acids. This chain's CDR3 is CASSLTGTGTYEQYV. CDR3 in DNA: TGTGCCAGCAGCCTCACCGGGACAGGGACCTACGAGCAGTACGTC.

This clonotype was detected ten times or more. The chain uses TRBV6-1 and TRBJ2-1; TRBD1 is a possible D gene (6 bases). V shed 3 bases and J shed 7 bases, with 13 bases lying between them. Germline V gene data show CDR1 as MNHNS and CDR2 as SASEGT. There are 14 residues in the CDR3. DNA of the CDR3: TGTGCCAGCAGTGACGTCAAAAGGGGGAATGAGCAGTTCTTC. Amino acids: CASSDVKRGNEQFF.

This clonotype has at least ten counts. This chain links TRBV7-2 with TRBJ1-5, with D tentatively TRBD1 (5 bases). Germline values: CDR1 SGHTA, CDR2 FQGNSA. V gave up 6 bases and J gave up 2 bases, with 17 bases separating them. This CDR3 has 16 residues. The CDR3 is CASSFGPLGGNQPQHF. The CDR3 bases are TGTGCCAGCAGTTTTGGACCGCTGGGGGGCAATCAGCCCCAGCATTTT.

The chain recombines TRBV19 with TRBJ1-1; D is possibly TRBD1 (6 bases). V gave up 2 bases and J gave up 0 bases, with 16 bases separating them. This CDR3 is 17 amino acids long. Germline CDR1 LNHDA, CDR2 SQIVND (reference sequence). In nucleotides, the CDR3 is TGTGCCAGTAGTATAAGGAGAAACGGGGGCTTGAACACTGAAGCTTTCTTT. Translating gives CASSIRRNGGLNTEAFF.

V gene TRBV10-2 combines with J gene TRBJ2-5; 13 nucleotides line up with TRBD2. Unmatched junction bases numbered 13, after V lost 8 bases and J lost 1 base. This CDR3 comprises 18 residues. Per the germline V gene, CDR1 is WSHSY and CDR2 is SAAADI. The DNA for the CDR3 is TGCGCCAGCGGCGGACTAGCGGGGGCCCCCATTCGCCAAGAGACCCAGTACTTC. Its protein is CASGGLAGAPIRQETQYF.

In regard to this clonotype: A read error may explain this, as a much larger clone is one base away. J is TRBJ2-5 and V is TRBV7-2, with a possible D match to TRBD2 (6 bases). The germline V gene encodes CDR1 SGHTA and CDR2 FQGNSA. V gave up 2 bases and J gave up 5 bases, with 15 bases separating them. The CDR3 length is 15 residues. The DNA of the CDR3 is TGTGCCAGCAGCTTACACTGGAGGGGAGCGGAGACCCAGTACTTC. Its protein product is CASSLHWRGAETQYF.

This clonotype was counted only a few times. The chain couples TRBV7-9 to TRBJ1-1, with D possibly matching TRBD1 (5 bases). V gave up 4 bases and J gave up 3 bases, with 9 bases separating them. The CDR3 totals 13 residues. Germline CDR1 reads SEHNR; CDR2 reads FQNEAQ (reference sequence). The DNA of the CDR3 is TGTGCCAGCAGCTGGGGGGAGGACACTGAAGCTTTCTTT. Protein: CASSWGEDTEAFF.

In DNA form, the CDR3 reads TGTGCCAGCAGTGAAGCGCTTTGGGGCAGCCGGGGGGCAACGGATACGCAGTATTTT. This codes for CASSEALWGSRGATDTQYF. The V call is TRBV2, the J call TRBJ2-3; tentatively, D is TRBD2 (7 bases). The germline V and J ends were trimmed by 0 bases and 6 bases, with 25 bases remaining between them. The CDR3 runs to 19 residues. Germline lookup yields CDR1 SNHLY and CDR2 FYNNEI.

In its sample, this clonotype was seen a few times. The chain joins TRBV10-3 to TRBJ2-1, with 8 nucleotides matching TRBD2. Trimming took 10 bases from V and 6 from J; bases not matched to a gene: 5. CDR1 is ENHRY and CDR2 is SYGVKD in the germline V gene. The CDR3 totals 12 residues. The CDR3: CATLAGLNEQFF. CDR3 DNA sequence: TGTGCCACTTTAGCGGGGCTCAATGAGCAGTTCTTC.

This clonotype showed up just a few times. V is TRBV7-6 and J is TRBJ2-3, with 9 bases identical to TRBD2. The CDR3 length is 15 residues. From germline, CDR1 is SGHVS and CDR2 FNYEAQ. Losses at the gene ends were 7 bases for V and 4 bases for J; bases not matched to a gene: 9. CDR3 nucleotides: TGTGCCAGCACGTTGGGCGGGGGGGCGGCAGATACGCAGTATTTT. It is translated as CASTLGGGAADTQYF. Together with reference TRBV7-6 and TRBJ2-3, the CDR3 gives the full variable domain: GAGVSQSPRYKVTKRGQDVALRCDPISGHVSLYWYRQALGQGPEFLTYFNYEAQQDKSGLPNDRFSAERPEGSISTLTIQRTEQRDSAMYRCASTLGGGAADTQYFGPGTRLTVL.

The gene calls are TRBV13 and TRBJ1-2; D gene ambiguous. In germline, CDR1 is PRHDT, CDR2 FYEKMQ (reference sequence). CDR3 size: 13 residues. The V end was cut by 1 base, the J end by 8 bases, with 11 bases between. CDR3 bases: TGTGCCAGCAGCTTAGAACGGAACGAGGGCTACACCTTC. It yields the protein CASSLERNEGYTF.

In its sample, this clonotype was seen many times. This chain joins TRBV7-6 and TRBJ2-3, with D tentatively TRBD2 (6 bases). V gave up 4 bases and J gave up 0 bases, with 20 bases separating them. The CDR3 contains 18 residues. Germline lookup yields CDR1 SGHVS and CDR2 FNYEAQ. The CDR3 nucleotides read TGTGCCAGCAGCTCCACCCCCCCGAGGGAGGCGAGCACAGATACGCAGTATTTT. Its translation: CASSSTPPREASTDTQYF.

The chain carries TRBV6-1 and TRBJ1-1; the D gene is possibly TRBD1 (5 bases). The length of the CDR3 is 15 residues. Germline CDR1 and CDR2: MNHNS and SASEGT. Trimming removed 5 bases at V and 4 bases at J, with 17 bases between. The CDR3 DNA follows: TGTGCCAGCAGTTTGACCCGGGGGGGTGTCACTGAAGCTTTCTTT. Protein sequence: CASSLTRGGVTEAFF.

CDR3 DNA: TGTGCCAGCAGCCAAGACTCATCCTCCTACGAGCAGTACGTC. Amino acid sequence: CASSQDSSSYEQYV. The chain uses TRBV5-3 and TRBJ2-7; no firm D call. TRBV5-3 is treated as an ORF (open reading frame) with a function not yet certain. This CDR3 has 14 residues. Deletions cut 8 bases from V and 0 bases from J, with 15 bases between.

As concerns this clonotype: The junction does not match germline at one end; this may be a read error. The genes are TRBV7-8 and TRBJ1-1, with D possibly being TRBD1 (6 bases). The CDR3 consists of 15 residues. Germline values: CDR1 SGHVS, CDR2 FQNEAQ. DNA for the CDR3: TGTGCCAACAGCCGTGGCGGGGGCAAGGGCACTGAAGCTTTCTTT. Its translation: CANSRGGGKGTEAFF.

This clonotype was counted between two and nine times. The V call is TRBV6-5, the J call TRBJ2-3; 11 bases map to TRBD2. The CDR3 consists of 16 residues. Per the germline V gene, CDR1 is MNHEY and CDR2 is SVGAGI. After removal of 1 base from V and 6 bases from J, the junction contained 6 bases not matched to a gene. CDR3 region: CASSYWTSGPRDTQYF. The CDR3 coding sequence is TGTGCCAGCAGTTACTGGACTAGCGGGCCGCGCGATACGCAGTATTTT.

This clonotype was detected ten times or more. The V and J genes are TRBV10-2 and TRBJ2-3, with 12 bases matching TRBD2. CDR1 WSHSY and CDR2 SAAADI come from the germline V gene. The CDR3 runs 18 residues. J gave up 4 bases and V 0 bases, and 8 bases lay outside the gene matches. The DNA of the CDR3 is TGCGCCAGCAGTGAGTCGAGACTAGCGGGGGAGTGGGCAGATACGCAGTATTTT. Translation gives CASSESRLAGEWADTQYF.